These T cell receptor beta chains were read from a single sample in a study of cytomegalovirus exposure and HLA in healthy donors. Some clones are missing from TCRdb's copy, which holds only in-frame ones; the method was immunoSEQ multiplex PCR. Among 200,000 to 250,000 clones, 65% to 85% were seen once, and the ten largest hold around 1.7%. Sample: PBMCs. Receptors originate from a man aged 45-65 years in good health and CMV-seronegative. Both conserved end residues are part of each CDR3. A D gene is named only where the DNA matches it firmly. Expanded clones get a size class; other rows say once, few or many, or leave the size out.

J gene | V gene | clone size | D gene | CDR3 protein | CDR3 DNA
TRBJ2-7 | TRBV19 | NA | NA | CASSRDNSYEQYF | TGTGCCAGTAGTAGGGACAACTCCTACGAGCAGTACTTC
TRBJ2-7 | TRBV7-9 | NA | TRBD2 | CASSSTSVHEQYF | TGTGCCAGCAGCTCTACTAGCGTCCACGAGCAGTACTTC
TRBJ1-1 | TRBV7-3 | NA | NA | CASSPQGNTEAFF | TGTGCCAGCAGCCCACAGGGGAACACTGAAGCTTTCTTT
TRBJ2-7 | TRBV5-1 | NA | TRBD1 | CASSFALTGGAYEQYF | TGCGCCAGCAGCTTCGCATTGACAGGGGGCGCCTACGAGCAGTACTTC
TRBJ2-3 | TRBV6-4 | NA | NA | CASSDSAEVGTDTQYF | TGTGCCAGCAGTGACTCGGCGGAAGTTGGCACAGATACGCAGTATTTT
TRBJ2-7 | TRBV5-1 | NA | TRBD1 | CASSISGTGVFYEQYF | TGCGCCAGCAGCATTTCCGGGACAGGGGTATTCTACGAGCAGTACTTC
TRBJ2-1 | TRBV11-2 | NA | NA | CASSHPGLSYNEQFF | TGTGCCAGCAGCCACCCAGGACTCTCCTACAATGAGCAGTTCTTC
TRBJ1-5 | TRBV6-5 | NA | TRBD1 | CASSTRGGREPQHF | TGTGCCAGCAGTACCCGAGGGGGCCGAGAGCCCCAGCATTTT
TRBJ2-3 | TRBV7-8 | NA | TRBD2 | CASSSTSGRTSTDTQYF | TGTGCCAGCAGCAGTACTAGCGGGAGGACGAGCACAGATACGCAGTATTTT
TRBJ2-1 | TRBV5-1 | NA | TRBD2 | CASSLGSSGRANEQFF | TGCGCCAGCAGCTTGGGTTCCAGCGGGAGGGCAAATGAGCAGTTCTTC
TRBJ2-7 | TRBV28 | NA | NA | CASRGESNRAPFSDYEQYF | TGTGCCAGCCGGGGCGAGTCCAACAGGGCTCCCTTCAGCGACTACGAGCAGTACTTC
TRBJ2-5 | TRBV5-4 | few | NA | CASSLLSQETQYF | TGTGCCAGCAGCTTGCTGTCGCAAGAGACCCAGTACTTC
TRBJ1-2 | TRBV5-4 | NA | TRBD1 | CASSWGQDDYGYTF | TGTGCCAGCAGCTGGGGACAGGATGACTATGGCTACACCTTC
TRBJ2-7 | TRBV30 | NA | TRBD2 | CAWGTSGHYEQYF | TGTGCCTGGGGGACTAGCGGCCACTACGAGCAGTACTTC
TRBJ1-6 | TRBV6-5 | NA | NA | CASKRQQGHNSPLHF | TGTGCCAGCAAACGACAGCAAGGTCATAATTCACCCCTCCACTTT
TRBJ1-4 | TRBV5-8 | NA | TRBD1 | CASSFGGTGNEKLFF | TGTGCCAGCAGCTTTGGAGGGACAGGAAATGAAAAACTGTTTTTT
TRBJ1-5 | TRBV28 | NA | NA | CASSFRRQPQHF | TGTGCCAGCAGTTTCCGGCGGCAGCCCCAGCATTTT
TRBJ2-1 | TRBV7-3 | NA | TRBD1 | CASSPTGGSHEQFF | TGTGCCAGCAGCCCGACAGGGGGCTCCCATGAGCAGTTCTTC
TRBJ2-7 | TRBV5-1 | NA | TRBD1 | CASSPRGQGVYEQYF | TGCGCCAGCAGCCCTCGGGGTCAGGGGGTCTACGAGCAGTACTTC
TRBJ1-1 | TRBV28 | NA | NA | CASIGWRGPNTEAFF | TGTGCCAGCATTGGGTGGAGGGGCCCAAACACTGAAGCTTTCTTT
TRBJ2-1 | TRBV30 | NA | TRBD2 | CAWSLAGLSSYNEQFF | TGTGCCTGGAGTCTAGCGGGCCTCAGCTCCTACAATGAGCAGTTCTTC
TRBJ1-6 | TRBV9 | NA | NA | CASSVAGGNSPLHF | TGTGCCAGCAGCGTAGCGGGCGGGAATTCACCCCTCCACTTT
TRBJ1-1 | TRBV4-1 | NA | NA | CASSQAGLGGTEAFF | TGCGCCAGCAGCCAAGCAGGGTTAGGTGGCACTGAAGCTTTCTTT
TRBJ2-5 | TRBV5-5 | NA | NA | CASSPYDRETQYF | TGTGCCAGCAGCCCATATGATCGGGAGACCCAGTACTTC
TRBJ1-3 | TRBV6-5 | once | TRBD1 | CASSRGQTGNTIYF | TGTGCCAGCAGCAGGGGGCAAACTGGAAACACCATATATTTT
TRBJ1-1 | TRBV6-5 | once | TRBD1 | CASRQGVNTEAFF | TGTGCCAGCAGACAGGGGGTGAACACTGAAGCTTTCTTT
TRBJ2-1 | TRBV18 | NA | TRBD1 | CASSPMTTGIGNNEQFF | TGTGCCAGCTCACCCATGACGACAGGGATCGGTAACAATGAGCAGTTCTTC
TRBJ2-7 | TRBV6-6 | NA | TRBD2 | CASSYSSGGSLSEQYF | TGTGCCAGCAGTTACTCGTCCGGCGGGAGTTTATCCGAGCAGTACTTC
TRBJ2-1 | TRBV29-1 | NA | NA | CSAPVADPSYNEQFF | TGCAGCGCGCCCGTAGCGGACCCGTCCTACAATGAGCAGTTCTTC
TRBJ1-2 | TRBV28 | NA | NA | CASRVTASYGYTF | TGTGCCAGCAGGGTGACAGCGTCCTATGGCTACACCTTC
TRBJ2-1 | TRBV4-2 | few | TRBD2 | CASSPTSDYNEQFF | TGTGCCAGCAGCCCGACTAGCGATTACAATGAGCAGTTCTTC
TRBJ2-5 | TRBV6-5 | NA | TRBD2 | CASRALAGGETQYF | TGTGCCAGCAGGGCCTTAGCGGGAGGGGAGACCCAGTACTTC
TRBJ2-1 | TRBV7-3 | NA | TRBD2 | CASSLAGVGEQFF | TGTGCCAGCAGCTTAGCGGGAGTGGGTGAGCAGTTCTTC
TRBJ2-7 | TRBV5-1 | NA | TRBD2 | CASSLVLAGDYEQYF | TGCGCCAGCAGCTTGGTACTAGCGGGGGACTACGAGCAGTACTTC
TRBJ1-1 | TRBV11-3 | NA | TRBD1 | CASSPDRMNTEAFF | TGTGCCAGCAGCCCGGACAGGATGAACACTGAAGCTTTCTTT
TRBJ1-5 | TRBV6-6 | NA | NA | CASSYDSYNQPQHF | TGTGCCAGCAGTTATGACAGCTACAATCAGCCCCAGCATTTT
TRBJ2-7 | TRBV27 | NA | NA | CASSLAQGNHYEQYF | TGTGCCAGCAGTTTAGCTCAGGGGAACCACTACGAGCAGTACTTC
TRBJ2-5 | TRBV30 | NA | TRBD2 | CAWRREAGETQYF | TGTGCCTGGAGGCGGGAGGCAGGAGAGACCCAGTACTTC
TRBJ2-7 | TRBV5-1 | NA | TRBD1 | CASSPGTGVYEQYF | TGCGCCAGCAGCCCCGGGACAGGGGTCTACGAGCAGTACTTC
TRBJ1-5 | TRBV28 | NA | NA | CASSLTEASNQPQHF | TGTGCCAGCAGTTTAACGGAGGCGAGCAATCAGCCCCAGCATTTT